This is a list of T cell receptor beta chains from one sample in a study of T cells in Graves' hyperthyroidism and ophthalmopathy. Each CDR3 protein is one row after TCRdb ran MiXCR on the multiplex PCR reads. The table lists around 690,000 distinct CDR3 sequences, approximately 15% of them singletons. The specimen was blood. The receptors here all came from a man in his fifties or sixties with Graves' hyperthyroidism. Each CDR3 is given with its conserved first and last residue. D genes are given only for firm matches. Only part of the rows carry a size: once, few, many, or a class if the clone is expanded.

cdr3_length,d_call,j_call,clone_size,v_call,cdr3_aa,cdr3_nt
15,.,TRBJ1-4,few,TRBV28,CASTLSRVTNEKLFF,TGTGCCAGCACTCTTAGCAGGGTAACTAATGAAAAACTGTTTTTT
14,.,TRBJ2-3,many,TRBV2,CATAGQRRTDTQYF,TGTGCCACGGCGGGACAGCGACGCACAGATACGCAGTATTTT
18,TRBD1,TRBJ2-1,.,TRBV27,CASSPRTGQGGKYNEQFF,TGTGCCAGCAGTCCGCGGACAGGGCAAGGCGGGAAGTACAATGAGCAGTTCTTC
16,.,TRBJ2-2,.,TRBV5-4,CASSQRKTGNTGELFF,TGTGCCAGCAGCCAGAGAAAGACAGGGAACACCGGGGAGCTGTTTTTT
13,TRBD1,TRBJ1-2,.,TRBV7-2,CASRRTGEYGYTF,TGTGCCAGCAGGCGGACAGGGGAATATGGCTACACCTTC
21,TRBD2,TRBJ2-3,many,TRBV2,CASSEAPGLAGQRGPTDTQYF,TGTGCCAGCAGTGAAGCTCCGGGACTAGCGGGACAACGGGGGCCCACAGATACGCAGTATTTT
14,.,TRBJ1-2,many,TRBV6-1,CASIATYSVYGYTF,TGTGCCAGCATTGCGACTTATTCGGTTTATGGCTACACCTTC
14,TRBD1,TRBJ2-5,.,TRBV7-2,CASRRDRGPETQYF,TGTGCCAGCAGGAGGGACAGGGGTCCAGAGACCCAGTACTTC
16,.,TRBJ2-1,.,TRBV7-8,CASSLGVAASYNEQFF,TGTGCCAGCAGCTTAGGAGTAGCGGCCTCCTACAATGAGCAGTTCTTC
16,.,TRBJ2-7,many,TRBV6-2/TRBV6-3,CASSLQLLVGGYEQYF,TGTGCCAGCAGCCTACAGTTGTTGGTGGGGGGCTACGAGCAGTACTTC
17,TRBD2,TRBJ2-5,many,TRBV2,CASSERAGGPQQETQYF,TGTGCCAGCAGTGAAAGGGCGGGAGGGCCCCAACAAGAGACCCAGTACTTC
15,TRBD1,TRBJ2-2,.,TRBV6-1,CASRRYQGASGELFF,TGTGCCAGCAGACGATACCAGGGGGCTAGCGGGGAGCTGTTTTTT
16,.,TRBJ2-3,.,TRBV30,CAWSVRPKRSTDTQYF,TGTGCCTGGAGTGTACGGCCGAAAAGGAGCACAGATACGCAGTATTTT
14,TRBD1,TRBJ1-6,many,TRBV7-9,CASSLGTGNSPLHF,TGTGCCAGCAGCTTGGGGACAGGGAATTCACCCCTCCACTTT
15,.,TRBJ2-2,many,TRBV10-1,CASSEGNANTGELFF,TGCGCCAGCAGTGAGGGAAACGCGAACACCGGGGAGCTGTTTTTT
14,.,TRBJ2-5,.,TRBV6-1,CASTSGTVEETQYF,TGTGCCAGCACCTCCGGGACTGTTGAAGAGACCCAGTACTTC
15,TRBD2,TRBJ2-1,few,TRBV19,CASSHPTSGSDEQFF,TGTGCCAGTAGTCACCCGACTAGCGGGAGCGATGAGCAGTTCTTC
15,TRBD1,TRBJ1-1,many,TRBV7-9,CASGPRTGRYTEAFF,TGTGCCAGCGGCCCTCGGACAGGGAGGTACACTGAAGCTTTCTTT
13,.,TRBJ1-1,many,TRBV12-3/TRBV12-4,CASSLGSHTEAFF,TGTGCCAGCAGTTTAGGTAGTCACACTGAAGCTTTCTTT
14,.,TRBJ2-7,.,TRBV5-4,CASTLRGSSYEQYF,TGTGCCAGCACCCTTCGGGGCAGCTCCTACGAGCAGTACTTC
17,.,TRBJ2-5,many,TRBV11-2,CASSLDPGGLIQETQYF,TGTGCCAGCAGCTTAGACCCAGGAGGACTCATCCAAGAGACCCAGTACTTC
15,.,TRBJ1-4,.,TRBV6-9,CASSYGGGMDEKLFF,TGTGCCAGCAGTTACGGGGGGGGCATGGATGAAAAACTGTTTTTT
16,TRBD1,TRBJ1-1,few,TRBV5-1,CASSLAGQGWYTEAFF,TGCGCCAGCAGCTTAGCGGGACAGGGTTGGTACACTGAAGCTTTCTTT
11,.,TRBJ2-7,many,TRBV12-3/TRBV12-4,CASSFSFEQYF,TGTGCCAGCAGTTTTTCCTTCGAGCAGTACTTC
15,.,TRBJ2-2,few,TRBV3-1,CASSQGHPNTGELFF,TGTGCCAGCAGCCAAGGTCATCCGAACACCGGGGAGCTGTTTTTT
12,.,TRBJ2-2,many,TRBV5-5,CASYEYTGELFF,TGTGCCAGTTATGAGTACACCGGGGAGCTGTTTTTT
17,TRBD2,TRBJ2-2,.,TRBV5-4,CASSIPGTIRITGELFF,TGTGCCAGCAGCATTCCCGGGACTATAAGGATCACCGGGGAGCTGTTTTTT
13,.,TRBJ1-5,many,TRBV24-1,CATSDIGNQPQHF,TGTGCCACCAGTGATATTGGCAATCAGCCCCAGCATTTT
15,.,TRBJ1-5,.,TRBV5-1,CASSLEGSGSQPQHF,TGCGCCAGCAGCTTGGAAGGGTCGGGCTCTCAGCCCCAGCATTTT
16,TRBD2,TRBJ2-5,many,TRBV12-3/TRBV12-4,CASSAGTSGFLETQYF,TGTGCCAGCAGTGCAGGGACTAGCGGGTTTCTGGAGACCCAGTACTTC
15,.,TRBJ1-6,many,TRBV11-2,CASSDGTAGTSPLHF,TGTGCCAGCAGCGATGGCACAGCGGGAACTTCACCCCTCCACTTT
13,.,TRBJ1-1,many,TRBV10-1,CASSAGINTEAFF,TGCGCCAGCAGTGCTGGGATCAACACTGAAGCTTTCTTT
16,.,TRBJ2-1,.,TRBV28,CASSPSYLRGYNEQFF,TGTGCCAGCAGCCCATCCTACCTTAGGGGTTACAATGAGCAGTTCTTC
13,.,TRBJ2-7,many,TRBV28,CASSSFQGPEQYF,TGTGCCAGCAGTTCATTTCAGGGTCCCGAGCAGTACTTC
16,TRBD2,TRBJ2-2,many,TRBV12-3/TRBV12-4,CASSLPASGSPGELFF,TGTGCCAGCAGTTTACCCGCTAGCGGGAGCCCCGGGGAGCTGTTTTTT
14,.,TRBJ1-5,.,TRBV28,CASSFRIANQPQHF,TGTGCCAGCAGTTTTAGAATCGCCAATCAGCCCCAGCATTTT
17,.,TRBJ2-2,many,TRBV28,CASSPEAASADTGELFF,TGTGCCAGCAGTCCAGAGGCGGCTAGTGCGGACACCGGGGAGCTGTTTTTT
15,.,TRBJ2-2,many,TRBV12-3/TRBV12-4,CASSLDGGASGELFF,TGTGCCAGCAGCTTGGACGGGGGCGCCTCCGGGGAGCTGTTTTTT
14,TRBD1,TRBJ2-1,.,TRBV24-1,CATADRGPNNEQFF,TGTGCCACCGCGGACAGGGGGCCAAACAATGAGCAGTTCTTC
14,.,TRBJ2-7,many,TRBV7-2,CASSPRVGPYEQYF,TGTGCCAGCAGCCCCAGGGTCGGGCCCTACGAGCAGTACTTC
14,TRBD2,TRBJ2-2,few,TRBV11-2,CAIPGGENTGELFF,TGTGCCATCCCTGGGGGGGAGAACACCGGGGAGCTGTTTTTT
14,.,TRBJ1-1,many,TRBV2,CASMTAVMNTEAFF,TGTGCCAGCATGACGGCCGTCATGAACACTGAAGCTTTCTTT